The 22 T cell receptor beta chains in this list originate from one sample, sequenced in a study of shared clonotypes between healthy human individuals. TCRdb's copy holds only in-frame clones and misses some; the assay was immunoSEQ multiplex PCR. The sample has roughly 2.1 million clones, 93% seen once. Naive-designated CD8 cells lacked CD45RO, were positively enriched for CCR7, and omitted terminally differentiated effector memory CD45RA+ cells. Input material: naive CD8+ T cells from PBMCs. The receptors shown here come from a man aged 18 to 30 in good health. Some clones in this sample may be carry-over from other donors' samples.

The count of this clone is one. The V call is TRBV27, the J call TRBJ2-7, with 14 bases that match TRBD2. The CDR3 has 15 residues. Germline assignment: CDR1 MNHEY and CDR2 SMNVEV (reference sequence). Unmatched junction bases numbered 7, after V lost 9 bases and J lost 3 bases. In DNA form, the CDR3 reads TGTGCCAGTCGTAGACTAGCGGGAGGGCACTACGAGCAGTACTTC. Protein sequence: CASRRLAGGHYEQYF.

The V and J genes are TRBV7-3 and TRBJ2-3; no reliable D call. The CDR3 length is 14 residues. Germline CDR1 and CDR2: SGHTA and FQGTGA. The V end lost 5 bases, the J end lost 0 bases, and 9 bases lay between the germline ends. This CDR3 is CASSPKTSTDTQYF. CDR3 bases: TGTGCCAGCAGCCCTAAGACTAGCACAGATACGCAGTATTTT.

CDR3 sequence (DNA): TGCGCCAGCAGCCAAATATGGGGTGAAGCTTTCTTT. It encodes CASSQIWGEAFF. V usage is TRBV4-3 and J usage is TRBJ1-1; the D is unclear. V was pared by 2 bases and J by 7 bases, with 8 bases between. This CDR3 comprises 12 residues. CDR1 and CDR2 from the germline V gene are LGHNA and YSLEER.

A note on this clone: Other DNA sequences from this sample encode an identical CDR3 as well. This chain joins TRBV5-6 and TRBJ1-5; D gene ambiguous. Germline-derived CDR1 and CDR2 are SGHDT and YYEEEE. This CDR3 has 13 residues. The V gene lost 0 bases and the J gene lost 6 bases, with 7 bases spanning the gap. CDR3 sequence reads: CASSLAGSQPQHF. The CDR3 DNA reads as TGTGCCAGCAGCTTGGCCGGCTCTCAGCCCCAGCATTTT.

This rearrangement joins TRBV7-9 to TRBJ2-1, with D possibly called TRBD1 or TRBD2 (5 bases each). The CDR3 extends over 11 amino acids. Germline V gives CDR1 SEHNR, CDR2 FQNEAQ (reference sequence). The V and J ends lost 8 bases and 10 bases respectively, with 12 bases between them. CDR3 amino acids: CASRPGHEQFF. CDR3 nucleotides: TGTGCCAGCCGGCCGGGGCACGAGCAGTTCTTC.

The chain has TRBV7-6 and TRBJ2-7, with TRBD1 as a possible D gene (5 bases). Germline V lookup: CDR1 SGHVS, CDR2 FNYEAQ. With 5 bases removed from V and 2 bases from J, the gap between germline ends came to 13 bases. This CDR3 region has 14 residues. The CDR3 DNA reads TGTGCCAGCAGCGTGGACACGTCAACCTACGAGCAGTACTTC. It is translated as CASSVDTSTYEQYF.

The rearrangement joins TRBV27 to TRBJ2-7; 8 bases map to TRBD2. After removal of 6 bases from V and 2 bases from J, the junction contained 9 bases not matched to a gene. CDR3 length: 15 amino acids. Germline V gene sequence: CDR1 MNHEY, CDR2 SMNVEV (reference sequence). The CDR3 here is CASSYSGLGTYEQYF. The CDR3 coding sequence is TGTGCCAGCAGCTACTCGGGACTAGGGACCTACGAGCAGTACTTC.

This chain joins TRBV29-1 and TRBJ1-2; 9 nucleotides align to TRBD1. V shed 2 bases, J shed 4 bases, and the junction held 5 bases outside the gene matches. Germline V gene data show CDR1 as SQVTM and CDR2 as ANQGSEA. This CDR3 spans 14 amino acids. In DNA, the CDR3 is TGCAGCGTTGAACCACAGGGGGCTGGCTATGGCTACACCTTC. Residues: CSVEPQGAGYGYTF.

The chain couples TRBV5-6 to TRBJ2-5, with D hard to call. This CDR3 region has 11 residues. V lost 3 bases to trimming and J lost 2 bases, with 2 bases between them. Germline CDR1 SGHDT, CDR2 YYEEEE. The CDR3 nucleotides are TGTGCCAGCAGCTGGCAAGAGACCCAGTACTTC. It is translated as CASSWQETQYF.

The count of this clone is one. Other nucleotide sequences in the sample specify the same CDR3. CDR3 sequence reads: CASSVDGAKNIQYF. The DNA of the CDR3 is TGTGCCAGCAGCGTAGATGGAGCCAAAAACATTCAGTACTTC. This chain links TRBV9 with TRBJ2-4; D is ambiguous. The germline V and J ends were trimmed by 0 bases and 0 bases, with 4 bases remaining between them. The CDR3 is 14 residues long. The germline gives CDR1 SGDLS, CDR2 YYNGEE.

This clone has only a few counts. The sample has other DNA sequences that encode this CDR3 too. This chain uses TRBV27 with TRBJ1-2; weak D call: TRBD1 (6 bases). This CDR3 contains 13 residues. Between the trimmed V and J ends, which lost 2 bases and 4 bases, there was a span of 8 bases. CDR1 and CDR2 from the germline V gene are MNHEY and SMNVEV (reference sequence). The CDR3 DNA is TGTGCCAGCAGTTTAAGGGGGAGCTATGGCTACACCTTC. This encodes CASSLRGSYGYTF.

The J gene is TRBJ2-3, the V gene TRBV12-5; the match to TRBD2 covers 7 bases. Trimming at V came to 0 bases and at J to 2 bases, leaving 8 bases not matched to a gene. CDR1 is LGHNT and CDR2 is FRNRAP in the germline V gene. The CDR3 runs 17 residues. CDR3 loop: CASGLVGAGPPTDTQYF. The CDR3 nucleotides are TGTGCTAGTGGTTTGGTTGGAGCGGGACCCCCCACAGATACGCAGTATTTT.

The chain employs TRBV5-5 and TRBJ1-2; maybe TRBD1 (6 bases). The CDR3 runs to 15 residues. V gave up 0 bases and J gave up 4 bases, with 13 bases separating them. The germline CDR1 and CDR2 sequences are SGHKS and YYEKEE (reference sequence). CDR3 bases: TGTGCCAGCAGCTTGGACAGGGCGTCCATCTATGGCTACACCTTC. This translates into CASSLDRASIYGYTF. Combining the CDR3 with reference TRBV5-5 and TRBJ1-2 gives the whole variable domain DAGVTQSPTHLIKTRGQQVTLRCSPISGHKSVSWYQQVLGQGPQFIFQYYEKEERGRGNFPDRFSARQFPNYSSELNVNALLLGDSALYLCASSLDRASIYGYTFGSGTRLTVV.

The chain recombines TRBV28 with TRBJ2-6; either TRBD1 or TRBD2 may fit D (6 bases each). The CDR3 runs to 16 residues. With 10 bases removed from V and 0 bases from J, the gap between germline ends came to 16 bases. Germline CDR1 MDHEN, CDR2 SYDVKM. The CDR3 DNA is TGTGCCACGGGGGTGCAGGGGACCTCTGGGGCCAACGTCCTGACTTTC. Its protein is CATGVQGTSGANVLTF.

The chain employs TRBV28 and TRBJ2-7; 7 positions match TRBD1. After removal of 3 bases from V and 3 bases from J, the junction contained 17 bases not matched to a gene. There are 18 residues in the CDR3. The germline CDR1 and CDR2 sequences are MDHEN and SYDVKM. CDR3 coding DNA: TGTGCCAGCAGTTTCGGGGATCTCGGGCGACAGGGCTACTACGAGCAGTACTTC. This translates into CASSFGDLGRQGYYEQYF.

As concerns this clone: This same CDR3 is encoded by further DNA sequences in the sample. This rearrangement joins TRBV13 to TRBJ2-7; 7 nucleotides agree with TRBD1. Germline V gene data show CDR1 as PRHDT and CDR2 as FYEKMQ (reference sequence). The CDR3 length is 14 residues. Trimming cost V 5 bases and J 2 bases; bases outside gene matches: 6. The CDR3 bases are TGTGCCAGCAGCCTCCGGGACAGTACCTACGAGCAGTACTTC. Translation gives CASSLRDSTYEQYF.

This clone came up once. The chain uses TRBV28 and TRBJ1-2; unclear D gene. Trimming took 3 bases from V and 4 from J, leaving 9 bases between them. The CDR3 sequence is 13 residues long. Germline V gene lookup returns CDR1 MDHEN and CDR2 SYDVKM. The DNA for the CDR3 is TGTGCCAGCAGTTTTAAGGGCATCTATGGCTACACCTTC. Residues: CASSFKGIYGYTF.

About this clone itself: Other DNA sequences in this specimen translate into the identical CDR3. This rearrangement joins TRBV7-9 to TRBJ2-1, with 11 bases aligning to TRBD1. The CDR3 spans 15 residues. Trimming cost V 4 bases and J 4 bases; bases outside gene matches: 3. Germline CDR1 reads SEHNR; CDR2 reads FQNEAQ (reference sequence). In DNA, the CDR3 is TGTGCCAGCAGCTACGGACAGGGGGCTTACAATGAGCAGTTCTTC. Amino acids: CASSYGQGAYNEQFF.

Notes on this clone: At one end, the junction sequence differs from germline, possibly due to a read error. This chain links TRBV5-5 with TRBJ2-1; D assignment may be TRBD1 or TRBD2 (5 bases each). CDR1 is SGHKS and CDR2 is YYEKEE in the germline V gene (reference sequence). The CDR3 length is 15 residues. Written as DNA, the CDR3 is TGTGCCAGCACCTTGGGACGGAGCTCCTACAATGAGCAGTTCTTC. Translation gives CASTLGRSSYNEQFF.

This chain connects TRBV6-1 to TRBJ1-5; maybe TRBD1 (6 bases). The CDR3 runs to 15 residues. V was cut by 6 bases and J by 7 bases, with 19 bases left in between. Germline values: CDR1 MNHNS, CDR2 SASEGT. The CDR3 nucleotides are TGTGCCAGCAGATCTTACCGGGACATTCAGCAGCCCCAGCATTTT. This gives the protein CASRSYRDIQQPQHF.

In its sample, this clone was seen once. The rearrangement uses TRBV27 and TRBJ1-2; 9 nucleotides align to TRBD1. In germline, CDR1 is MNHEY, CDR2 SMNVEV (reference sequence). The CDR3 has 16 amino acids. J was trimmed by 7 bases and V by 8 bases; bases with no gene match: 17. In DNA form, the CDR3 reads TGTGCCAGCTCCTTTACCCCGGACAGGGGAAGGGTTGGCTACACCTTC. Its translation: CASSFTPDRGRVGYTF.

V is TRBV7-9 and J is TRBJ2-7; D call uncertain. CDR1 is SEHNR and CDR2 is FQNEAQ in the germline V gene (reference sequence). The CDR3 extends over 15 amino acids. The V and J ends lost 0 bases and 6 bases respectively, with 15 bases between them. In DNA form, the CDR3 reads TGTGCCAGCAGCTTAGCACCTGCGGCCCAGAGCGAGCAGTACTTC. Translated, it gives CASSLAPAAQSEQYF.